A single sample is the source of the 23 T cell receptor beta chains below, sequenced in a study of T cells in Graves' hyperthyroidism and ophthalmopathy. Researchers took RNA transcripts and amplified the TCR beta CDR3 regions from them. Primed by the HTBI set, a first-round RT-PCR was run on the TCR CDR3. MiXCR, run by TCRdb on the multiplex PCR reads, gives a single entry per CDR3 protein. The sample consists of around 720,000 distinct CDR3 sequences, roughly a third of them appearing once. Sequencing was performed on blood. The receptors were sampled from a woman aged 40 to 49 with Graves' hyperthyroidism.

In its sample, this clonotype was seen many times. V and J are TRBV7-2 and TRBJ1-5; D is ambiguous. This CDR3 has 12 residues. Deletions cut 8 bases from V and 0 bases from J, with 5 bases between. Germline values: CDR1 SGHTA, CDR2 FQGNSA. The CDR3 spells CASARSNQPQHF. CDR3 DNA: TGTGCCAGCGCACGTAGCAATCAGCCCCAGCATTTT.

This clonotype came up many times. The chain combines TRBV7-8 with TRBJ1-2; 10 nucleotides agree with TRBD1. Germline V lookup: CDR1 SGHVS, CDR2 FQNEAQ. CDR3 size: 16 residues. The V segment lost 5 bases and the J segment 8 bases; nucleotides outside the gene matches: 14. CDR3 in DNA: TGTGCCAGCAGCCCTGGGACAGGGGTCATGATTTTGGGCTACACCTTC. Translation gives CASSPGTGVMILGYTF.

In this sample, this clonotype turned up many times. V usage is TRBV10-3 and J usage is TRBJ1-1, with D uncertain. The V gene's germline CDR1 is ENHRY and CDR2 SYGVKD. This CDR3 comprises 12 residues. The germline V and J ends were trimmed by 9 bases and 3 bases, with 11 bases remaining between them. In nucleotides, the CDR3 is TGTGCCATACGTACCCAGGACACTGAAGCTTTCTTT. It specifies CAIRTQDTEAFF.

V is TRBV9 and J is TRBJ1-1; the match to TRBD1 covers 11 bases. CDR3 length equals 17 residues. Looked up from germline, CDR1 is SGDLS and CDR2 is YYNGEE. V dropped 4 bases and J dropped 1; count of bases not matched to a gene: 9. The CDR3 nucleotides are TGTGCCAGCAGCCAAGAGTGGACAGGGGGCCCGAACACTGAAGCTTTCTTT. Translating gives CASSQEWTGGPNTEAFF.

Ten or more counts support this clonotype. The chain carries TRBV5-1 and TRBJ1-6; TRBD1 agrees at 9 bases. The CDR3 is made up of 14 amino acids. The germline V gene has CDR1 SGHRS and CDR2 YFSETQ. Losses at the gene ends were 9 bases for V and 8 bases for J; bases not matched to a gene: 9. CDR3 DNA sequence: TGCGCCACCCGGCAACAGGGGGCGGATTCACCCCTCCACTTT. It encodes CATRQQGADSPLHF.

With regard to this clonotype: A single base separates this from a much larger clone, so it may be a read error. This chain links TRBV2 with TRBJ2-7, with D unclear. The CDR3 has 11 amino acids. The ends were cut back, 4 bases at V and 6 bases at J, with 7 bases in the middle. The germline gives CDR1 SNHLY, CDR2 FYNNEI. CDR3: CASSAKSEQYF. The DNA for the CDR3 is TGTGCCAGCAGTGCAAAAAGCGAGCAGTACTTC.

About this clonotype itself: One junction end does not reproduce the germline sequence, and a read error may be involved. The rearrangement links TRBV29-1 to TRBJ2-5; D call uncertain. This CDR3 has 14 amino acids. Germline V CDR1 and CDR2: SQVTM, ANQGSEA. The CDR3 coding sequence is TGTGCCTGGAGTGTTAAAGGGTTGGGAGAGACCCAGTACTTC. Amino acids: CAWSVKGLGETQYF.

This clonotype was counted ten times or more. The chain employs TRBV6-5 and TRBJ1-5; 8 bases match TRBD1. The CDR3 consists of 15 residues. Germline-derived CDR1 and CDR2 are MNHEY and SVGAGI. J lost 4 bases, V lost 0 bases, and 2 bases had no gene match. As DNA, the CDR3 is TGTGCCAGCAGTTACTCCCAGGGGGCAAATCAGCCCCAGCATTTT. The encoded protein is CASSYSQGANQPQHF.

This clonotype was seen many times. This chain uses TRBV29-1 with TRBJ1-2; 11 bases line up with TRBD1. The CDR3 has 14 residues. Germline CDR1 is SQVTM and CDR2 is ANQGSEA. V lost 4 bases, J lost 6 bases, and 7 bases stayed unmatched. The CDR3 loop reads CSVGTPGQGDGYTF. The CDR3, as DNA: TGCAGCGTTGGAACCCCGGGACAGGGGGATGGCTACACCTTC. The full variable domain, rest sourced from reference TRBV29-1 and TRBJ1-2, is SAVISQKPSRDICQRGTSLTIQCQVDSQVTMMFWYRQQPGQSLTLIATANQGSEATYESGFVIDKFPISRPNLTFSTLTVSNMSPEDSSIYLCSVGTPGQGDGYTFGSGTRLTVV.

The CDR3 sequence is CASTPGAGQPQHF. The CDR3 DNA reads as TGTGCCAGCACCCCAGGGGCTGGTCAGCCCCAGCATTTT. The chain has TRBV6-6 and TRBJ1-5, with a possible D match to TRBD1 (6 bases). V gave up 7 bases and J gave up 6 bases, with 13 bases separating them. The CDR3 extends over 13 amino acids. Germline V gene lookup returns CDR1 MNHNY and CDR2 SVGAGI (reference sequence).

The chain couples TRBV20-1 to TRBJ2-7; TRBD2 matches 11 bases. Germline CDR1 is DFQATT and CDR2 is SNEGSKA (reference sequence). Trimming took 6 bases from V and 0 from J; bases not matched to a gene: 10. The CDR3 runs 16 residues. CDR3 nucleotides: TGCAGTGCCGTTGGACTAGCGGGTCCGAGCTCCTACGAGCAGTACTTC. Amino acid sequence: CSAVGLAGPSSYEQYF.

The J gene is TRBJ2-5, the V gene TRBV12-3 or TRBV12-4; no reliable D call. V lost 5 bases, J lost 9 bases, and 16 bases lay in between. This CDR3 has 13 residues. CDR3 sequence: CASSPGPIWAQYF. The CDR3 DNA reads as TGTGCCAGCAGTCCTGGGCCCATATGGGCCCAGTACTTC.

The CDR3 nucleotides are TGTGCCAGCAGTTACGTCGGCCCCCCTAAGGGGGGAGAGTATGGCTACACCTTC. Protein: CASSYVGPPKGGEYGYTF. This sequence joins TRBV6-2 or TRBV6-3 and TRBJ1-2; TRBD1 is a possible D gene (6 bases). The V end was cut by 2 bases, the J end by 5 bases, with 24 bases between. The CDR3 covers 18 residues. The germline CDR1 and CDR2 sequences are MNHEY and SVGEGT.

The chain carries TRBV7-2 and TRBJ1-1, with a tentative D call TRBD1 (5 bases). Germline V gene lookup returns CDR1 SGHTA and CDR2 FQGNSA. The CDR3 consists of 14 residues. Between the trimmed V and J ends, which lost 5 bases and 10 bases, there was a span of 20 bases. In nucleotides, the CDR3 is TGTGCCAGCAGCCTAAGAGGGACTCCAACGGCAGCTTTCTTT. Residues: CASSLRGTPTAAFF.

CDR3 residues: CASSRQSSGANVLTF. The CDR3 region has the DNA TGTGCCAGTAGTCGACAGAGCTCTGGGGCCAACGTCCTGACTTTC. The chain uses TRBV19 and TRBJ2-6, with a possible D match to TRBD1 (5 bases). CDR3 length: 15 residues. Germline CDR1 reads LNHDA; CDR2 reads SQIVND (reference sequence). V lost 5 bases to trimming and J lost 0 bases, with 8 bases between them.

This clonotype occurred a few times. The gene calls are TRBV20-1 and TRBJ2-7, with D unclear. Germline lookup yields CDR1 DFQATT and CDR2 SNEGSKA (reference sequence). With 5 bases removed from V and 0 bases from J, the gap between germline ends came to 14 bases. The CDR3 length is 14 residues. In nucleotides, the CDR3 is TGCAGTGCTTCCGAGACAAGTTACTCCTACGAGCAGTACTTC. It yields the protein CSASETSYSYEQYF.

This clonotype showed up many times. The chain has TRBV10-3 and TRBJ1-1; D may be TRBD1 (6 bases). The CDR3 contains 11 residues. The germline V and J ends were trimmed by 5 bases and 5 bases, with 6 bases remaining between them. Per the germline V gene, CDR1 is ENHRY and CDR2 is SYGVKD. The CDR3 region is CAISTGTEAFF. DNA of the CDR3: TGTGCCATCAGTACAGGGACTGAAGCTTTCTTT.

In this sample, this clonotype turned up a few times. CDR3 nucleotides: TGCAGTGCTAGAGATTGGGGGGATGGAAATCAGCCCCAGCATTTT. This translates into CSARDWGDGNQPQHF. The chain employs TRBV20-1 and TRBJ1-5; tentative D call: TRBD1 (5 bases). V gave up 0 bases and J gave up 4 bases, with 13 bases separating them. The V gene's germline CDR1 is DFQATT and CDR2 SNEGSKA (reference sequence). The CDR3 covers 15 residues.

The table lists this clonotype with a count of one. As the CDR3 is not closed by the conserved phenylalanine or tryptophan, this likely results from a read error. No DNA is shown, since the ends of the CDR3 on it are uncertain; the CDR3 is the one TCRdb lists. The chain couples TRBV10-2 to TRBJ1-1. A total of 10 residues make up the CDR3, ends included. The germline V gene has CDR1 WSHSY and CDR2 SAAADI. This CDR3 reads CASSDSQANY.

This clonotype was observed a handful of times. This chain joins TRBV6-5 and TRBJ2-7; D ambiguous. Trimming took off 6 bases at V and 3 bases at J, with 18 bases between the two ends. The CDR3 spans 15 residues. Germline loops: CDR1 MNHEY, CDR2 SVGAGI. Here the CDR3 DNA reads TGTGCCAGCAGGGACGGTTTCGATCGGAGCTACGAGCAGTACTTC. It is translated as CASRDGFDRSYEQYF.

This clonotype was observed many times. This chain connects TRBV29-1 to TRBJ2-7; D remains ambiguous. The germline V gene has CDR1 SQVTM and CDR2 ANQGSEA. CDR3 size: 12 residues. Deletions cut 4 bases from V and 4 bases from J, with 11 bases between. CDR3 nucleotides: TGCAGCGTTGCGCGCGAAGGATACGAGCAGTACTTC. It translates to CSVAREGYEQYF.

J is TRBJ1-4 and V is TRBV7-2; a weak D match, TRBD1 (6 bases). The V end lost 5 bases, the J end lost 0 bases, and 13 bases lay between the germline ends. The CDR3 consists of 16 residues. The germline V gene has CDR1 SGHTA and CDR2 FQGNSA. The CDR3 DNA reads TGTGCCAGCAGCCGATTAGGGGGGCCAACTAATGAAAAACTGTTTTTT. As protein: CASSRLGGPTNEKLFF.

The table lists this clonotype with a few counts. V is TRBV28 and J is TRBJ2-7, with D possibly called TRBD1 or TRBD2 (6 bases each). This CDR3 has 13 amino acids. Germline assignment: CDR1 MDHEN and CDR2 SYDVKM. Trimming stripped 7 bases from V and 4 bases from J, with 14 bases between. The CDR3 bases are TGTGCCAGCACCAGGGGAGGTTTTTACGAGCAGTACTTC. Protein sequence: CASTRGGFYEQYF.